The present T cell receptor beta chain was sequenced within a study of CD8 T cells in Susac syndrome. An amount of RNA that ranged from roughly 0.45 to 1 ug was reverse transcribed with random hexamers. Coverage of TCR beta CDR3 amplification by immunoSEQ multiplex PCR extended to 54 Vbeta and 13 Jbeta. TCRdb called the immunoSEQ multiplex PCR reads again in MiXCR, with one record for every CDR3 protein. This table has about 130,000 distinct CDR3 sequences, around 94% appearing once. CD8+ and CD4+ blood T cells underwent TCR beta sequencing. From germline, CDR1 is PRHDT and CDR2 FYEKMQ (reference sequence). V lost 4 bases, J lost 0 bases, and 9 bases stayed unmatched. This CDR3 region has 17 residues.

Material: CD4+ T cells from PBMCs. This clonotype originated in a human donor with multiple sclerosis. The chain carries TRBV13 and TRBJ2-7; TRBD1 agrees at 10 bases. The CDR3 DNA is TGTGCCAGCAGCTCACCCTCCGGGACAGGGGTCTCCTACGAGCAGTACTTC. Residues: CASSSPSGTGVSYEQYF.